Below, one TCR beta chain is given with its context. Its antigen is currently unknown. This sample was taken from a study of human T cells and chemical hapten exposure. Study-wide context: Patients, a majority of them female, were diagnosed with alopecia areata, totalis or universalis. Study results and caveats: High-frequency TCRs, those above 1 in 1000, stayed the same after DPC sensitization.

Time point reported: patch test 3, about 24 weeks after DPC sensitization. Stated treatment: therapeutic diphenylcyclopropenone sensitization with weekly scalp DPC. Individual cDNA molecules in this library carried unique molecular identifiers. TCRdb recomputed calls from the RACE reads with MiXCR, one row per CDR3 protein. Of roughly 150,000 distinct CDR3 sequences in the sample, 28% were seen once. This TCR was recovered from a woman younger than 35 with alopecia areata. Some clones in this sample may be carry-over from other donors' samples. The sequences come from whole blood, collected in connection with sensitization to the hapten diphenylcyclopropenone (DPC).

The CDR3 reads CASSTSGVGQETQYF. The CDR3 region has the DNA TGTGCCAGCAGTACTAGCGGAGTGGGCCAAGAGACCCAGTACTTC. The V call is TRBV6-2 or TRBV6-3, the J call TRBJ2-5; 8 bases match TRBD2. This CDR3 region has 15 residues. With V trimmed by 5 bases and J by 1 base, 6 bases remained unmatched. Germline-derived CDR1 and CDR2 are MNHEY and SVGEGT.